This T cell receptor beta chain stems from a study of blood T cell repertoires in COVID-19. Whole-study context: Donors in the United States, Italy and Spain gave samples during acute or convalescent COVID-19.

Germline values: CDR1 WNHNN, CDR2 SYGVQD (reference sequence). Trimming removed 3 bases at V and 0 bases at J, with 8 bases between. The CDR3 is 15 amino acids. Assay: immunoSEQ multiplex PCR; the TCRdb copy retains only in-frame clones and omits some. The sample has around 300,000 clones, approximately 88% seen once. Sequences were obtained from peripheral blood. The gene calls are TRBV10-1 and TRBJ2-2, with no clear D. The receptor's source is a man aged 50-59 years with acute or convalescent COVID-19. The CDR3 region is CASSDRSPNTGELFF. CDR3 in DNA: TGCGCCAGCAGTGACCGGAGTCCGAACACCGGGGAGCTGTTTTTT.